This TCR beta chain was captured in a study of graft-versus-host responses after intestinal transplantation. Study-wide context: Those transplanted obtained multivisceral, liver-intestinal, or isolated intestinal grafts. Study observations and caveats: Among recipient marrow samples, GvH clones were found; some appeared first in ileum or blood. Allograft graft-versus-host to host-versus-graft clonal ratios ran high in patients with graft-donor T cell macrochimerism.

Germline loops: CDR1 MNHEY, CDR2 SMNVEV (reference sequence). The CDR3 is made up of 15 amino acids. The V and J ends lost 4 bases and 4 bases, in that order; junction bases with no gene match: 6. In regard to this clone: Its target is unknown.

The method was immunoSEQ multiplex PCR; TCRdb's version includes in-frame clones alone and lacks a portion of them. The table has 90,000 to 150,000 clones, about 95% seen once. The sequence came from a human donor who received an intestinal transplant. The V gene is TRBV27, the J gene TRBJ2-1; 8 bases map to TRBD2. Sequencing used unstimulated CD8+ T cells sorted from spleen or lymph node cells, obtained before intestinal transplant. This CDR3 reads CASSSTSGPYNEQFF. The DNA of the CDR3 is TGTGCCAGCAGTTCTACTAGCGGACCATACAATGAGCAGTTCTTC.